This T cell receptor beta chain was retrieved from a study of blood T cell repertoires in COVID-19. Whole-study context: The cDNA or gDNA used as material had been derived from T cells, B-cell-depleted T cells, or PBMCs.

Clinical histories supplied by participants themselves formed the basis of cohort assignment. Donors in Cohort 3 who had recovered were those with two negative PCRs, healthcare professional clearance, or resolution of their symptoms. The V end was cut by 2 bases, the J end by 6 bases, with 7 bases between. Germline lookup yields CDR1 SQVTM and CDR2 ANQGSEA. This CDR3 is 11 amino acids long. Original handling: Amplification with reference gene primers provided the estimates of nucleated cell counts. Method: immunoSEQ multiplex PCR; TCRdb's copy keeps in-frame clones and lacks some. That table gives V, J and clone size, and the DNA gave D and trimming. The repertoire includes a few hundred thousand clones, roughly nine tenths of them detected once, and under 9.5% sits in the top ten.

Specimen: PBMCs or T cells enriched from blood (not recorded which). V gene TRBV29-1 combines with J gene TRBJ1-1; D unclear. The sequence derives from a woman in her sixties who had recovered from COVID-19. The CDR3 sequence is CSVENRAEAFF. The CDR3 region has the DNA TGCAGCGTTGAAAACCGGGCTGAAGCTTTCTTT.